This T cell receptor beta chain was captured in a study of cytomegalovirus exposure and HLA in healthy donors. General study findings and limits: Roughly uniform sequencing depth across donors was assumed, possibly incorrectly. Among the most significant clusters, several appeared linked to common viral pathogens in a later analysis. Immune exposure data for these donors was limited to CMV serostatus.

PCR involved 60 Vbeta and 13 Jbeta primers. Profiled with immunoSEQ multiplex PCR; TCRdb holds only in-frame clones, not every one. The sample yields 200,000 to 250,000 clones, about 89% seen once. In this sample, this clone turned up a few times. The antigen remains undetermined. The sequencing input was PBMCs. This clonotype was obtained from a woman between 18 and 29 years old in good health and CMV-seronegative.

CDR3 DNA: TGTGCCAGCAGTACGACAGGGGCTGGAAACACCATATATTTT. Translation: CASSTTGAGNTIYF. This chain uses TRBV27 with TRBJ1-3; TRBD1 matches at 8 bases. Germline V gives CDR1 MNHEY, CDR2 SMNVEV (reference sequence). The V and J ends lost 5 bases and 2 bases, in that order; junction bases with no gene match: 2. The CDR3 is 14 residues long.